The 20 T cell receptor beta chains presented below share a single source sample, sequenced in a study of T cell repertoires in cytomegalovirus infection. TCRdb passed the reads through MiXCR, listing each CDR3 protein once. The repertoire holds around 280,000 distinct CDR3 sequences, with approximately 10% as singletons. The sample was PBMCs. These receptors all come from a human donor in good health (CMV status not recorded). Some clones in this sample may be carry-over from other donors' samples.

This clonotype occurred many times. This chain uses TRBV20-1 with TRBJ1-6; D not certain. Trimming removed 6 bases at V and 7 bases at J, with 13 bases between. Germline V CDR1 and CDR2: DFQATT, SNEGSKA (reference sequence). The CDR3 contains 13 residues. CDR3 amino acids: CSATGSGNSPLHF. The CDR3 region has the DNA TGCAGTGCGACGGGTTCGGGCAATTCACCCCTCCACTTT.

This clonotype was counted many times. V usage is TRBV12-3 or TRBV12-4 and J usage is TRBJ1-6; D gene ambiguous. The CDR3 spans 12 residues. Trimming took 5 bases from V and 4 from J, leaving 3 bases between them. The chain's CDR3 is CASSQYNSPLHF. The CDR3 DNA reads TGTGCCAGCAGTCAATATAATTCACCCCTCCACTTT.

V usage is TRBV29-1 and J usage is TRBJ1-5; D perhaps matches TRBD1 (6 bases). The germline gives CDR1 SQVTM, CDR2 ANQGSEA. The V gene lost 4 bases and the J gene lost 0 bases, with 13 bases spanning the gap. The CDR3 contains 15 residues. The CDR3 DNA sequence: TGCAGCGTTGTAATCCCAGGGGATAGCAATCAGCCCCAGCATTTT. It translates to CSVVIPGDSNQPQHF.

The table lists this clonotype with many counts. The chain links TRBV10-3 to TRBJ2-1, with 7 bases lining up with TRBD1. CDR3 length: 14 amino acids. Trimming took 0 bases from V and 10 from J; bases not matched to a gene: 6. Germline lookup yields CDR1 ENHRY and CDR2 SYGVKD. The CDR3 spells CAISESTKGQEQFF. The CDR3 DNA is TGTGCCATCAGTGAGTCGACTAAGGGACAGGAGCAGTTCTTC.

This clonotype was observed many times. The rearrangement joins TRBV28 to TRBJ2-1; 10 nucleotides match TRBD2. Looked up from germline, CDR1 is MDHEN and CDR2 is SYDVKM. The junction had 13 bases not matched to a gene; V was cut back by 5 bases and J by 6 bases. The CDR3 has 17 amino acids. For the CDR3, the DNA is TGTGCCAGCAGTCCGTACACTCCTAGCGGGGGCTTCAATGAGCAGTTCTTC. Translating gives CASSPYTPSGGFNEQFF.

In this sample, this clonotype turned up many times. The chain employs TRBV6-2 or TRBV6-3 and TRBJ1-1, with 8 bases identical to TRBD1. The length of the CDR3 is 15 residues. Trimming cost V 6 bases and J 5 bases; bases outside gene matches: 11. Germline V gene data show CDR1 as MNHEY and CDR2 as SVGEGT. The CDR3 DNA sequence: TGTGCCAGCAGCACCCGACAGGGGAGTTTGACTGAAGCTTTCTTT. Its protein product is CASSTRQGSLTEAFF.

The table lists this clonotype with many counts. This chain uses TRBV20-1 with TRBJ2-3; D is unclear. Germline V gene lookup returns CDR1 DFQATT and CDR2 SNEGSKA (reference sequence). The CDR3 is 12 residues long. The V gene lost 5 bases and the J gene lost 1 base, with 7 bases spanning the gap. The CDR3 nucleotides are TGCAGTGCTCCGTCAGGCACAGATACGCAGTATTTT. Protein sequence: CSAPSGTDTQYF.

This clonotype came up many times. The genes are TRBV28 and TRBJ1-1; tentatively, D is TRBD1 (6 bases). Germline CDR1 reads MDHEN; CDR2 reads SYDVKM. The CDR3 has 16 residues. Deletions cut 2 bases from V and 5 bases from J, with 18 bases between. The CDR3 region is CASSLPPLTGYTEAFF. The DNA of the CDR3 is TGTGCCAGCAGTTTACCCCCACTTACAGGGTATACTGAAGCTTTCTTT.

This clonotype has a count of ten or more. The rearrangement joins TRBV7-9 to TRBJ2-6; the D gene is possibly TRBD1 (5 bases). The CDR3 sequence is 15 residues long. Per the germline V gene, CDR1 is SEHNR and CDR2 is FQNEAQ (reference sequence). V lost 4 bases to trimming and J lost 0 bases, with 7 bases between them. CDR3 nucleotides: TGTGCCAGCAGCTCTGACAGCTCTGGGGCCAACGTCCTGACTTTC. It codes for CASSSDSSGANVLTF.

V usage is TRBV20-1 and J usage is TRBJ2-1; 7 bases are a match to TRBD1. V was pared by 0 bases and J by 3 bases, with 5 bases of the junction left unmatched. Germline lookup yields CDR1 DFQATT and CDR2 SNEGSKA (reference sequence). The CDR3 totals 15 residues. The CDR3, as DNA: TGCAGTGCTAGAGATAGGGGACAGTACTACAATGAGCAGTTCTTC. Protein: CSARDRGQYYNEQFF.

Many counts were recorded for this clonotype. This chain connects TRBV7-3 to TRBJ1-1; D is unclear. This CDR3 spans 13 amino acids. In germline, CDR1 is SGHTA, CDR2 FQGTGA. The V end lost 0 bases, the J end lost 2 bases, and 4 bases lay between the germline ends. CDR3 bases: TGTGCCAGCAGCTTAACCCCCAACACTGAAGCTTTCTTT. Translation gives CASSLTPNTEAFF.

This clonotype was detected ten times or more. This chain uses TRBV6-2 or TRBV6-3 with TRBJ2-4; D is possibly TRBD1 (5 bases). Trimming removed 6 bases from V and 0 bases from J, with 12 bases in between. Per germline, CDR1 MNHEY and CDR2 SVGEGT. The CDR3 extends over 15 amino acids. The chain's CDR3 is CASRPQGEAKNIQYF. As DNA, the CDR3 is TGTGCCAGCAGACCCCAGGGTGAAGCCAAAAACATTCAGTACTTC.

The rearrangement uses TRBV6-2 or TRBV6-3 and TRBJ1-1; D ambiguous. The CDR3 is 15 amino acids. CDR1 and CDR2 from the germline V gene are MNHEY and SVGEGT. Trimming left V 5 bases short and J 0 bases short, with 13 bases between. CDR3 in DNA: TGTGCCAGCAGTACCTCGACCGGAATGAACACTGAAGCTTTCTTT. The encoded protein is CASSTSTGMNTEAFF.

Turning to this clonotype: A single base separates this from a much larger clone, so it may be a read error. V is TRBV29-1 and J is TRBJ2-1; either TRBD1 or TRBD2 may supply D (5 bases each). From germline, CDR1 is SQVTM and CDR2 ANQGSEA. The CDR3 contains 16 residues. This CDR3 reads CSVDRGRVRSYNEQCF. DNA of the CDR3: TGCAGCGTTGATCGGGGACGGGTTAGGTCCTACAATGAGCAGTGCTTC.

This clonotype was observed at least ten times. V and J are TRBV7-8 and TRBJ2-2; the D gene is possibly TRBD2 (6 bases). Deletions cut 7 bases from V and 6 bases from J, with 15 bases between. The germline V gene encodes CDR1 SGHVS and CDR2 FQNEAQ. The CDR3 has 14 amino acids. The CDR3 region is CASKAGQSPGELFF. CDR3 bases: TGTGCCAGCAAGGCGGGGCAAAGTCCCGGGGAGCTGTTTTTT.

This clonotype was seen repeatedly, ten times or more. In DNA, the CDR3 is TGTGCCATCAGTGGCTCGACAGGGAGGACTGAAGCTTTCTTT. Translation gives CAISGSTGRTEAFF. This chain joins TRBV10-3 and TRBJ1-1; 7 nucleotides line up with TRBD1. The CDR3 contains 14 residues. Germline V gives CDR1 ENHRY, CDR2 SYGVKD. V was pared by 4 bases and J by 5 bases, with 7 bases of the junction left unmatched.

The V gene is TRBV5-6, the J gene TRBJ1-2; 7 positions agree with TRBD1. Trimming at V came to 4 bases and at J to 7 bases, leaving 7 bases not matched to a gene. Germline V gives CDR1 SGHDT, CDR2 YYEEEE. The CDR3 runs to 13 residues. CDR3 sequence reads: CASSRQGQGGYTF. The CDR3 DNA reads as TGTGCCAGCAGCCGACAGGGTCAAGGTGGCTACACCTTC.

This clonotype was seen at least ten times. The chain uses TRBV29-1 and TRBJ2-1, with a tentative D call TRBD2 (5 bases). V was pared by 1 base and J by 12 bases, with 16 bases between. The length of the CDR3 is 13 residues. In germline, CDR1 is SQVTM, CDR2 ANQGSEA. CDR3 protein: CSVEVVRSGWQFF. The CDR3 region has the DNA TGCAGCGTTGAAGTAGTCCGTTCGGGGTGGCAGTTCTTC.

This clonotype was observed many times. The rearrangement uses TRBV4-3 and TRBJ2-2, with no clear D. The CDR3 has 16 amino acids. V shed 1 base and J shed 1 base, with 10 bases lying between them. Germline values: CDR1 LGHNA, CDR2 YSLEER. This chain's CDR3 is CASSQGIRGNTGELFF. The CDR3 nucleotides are TGCGCCAGCAGCCAAGGGATTCGAGGGAACACCGGGGAGCTGTTTTTT.

This clonotype was observed at least ten times. V and J are TRBV28 and TRBJ2-3; perhaps D is TRBD1 or TRBD2 (5 bases each). CDR1 MDHEN and CDR2 SYDVKM come from the germline V gene. This CDR3 spans 13 amino acids. Deletions cut 5 bases from V and 7 bases from J, with 13 bases between. The CDR3 DNA sequence: TGTGCCAGCAGTGGGGCACAGCGGAATACGCAGTATTTT. As protein: CASSGAQRNTQYF. Based on the CDR3 plus reference TRBV28 and TRBJ2-3, the full variable domain is DVKVTQSSRYLVKRTGEKVFLECVQDMDHENMFWYRQDPGLGLRLIYFSYDVKMKEKGDIPEGYSVSREKKERFSLILESASTNQTSMYLCASSGAQRNTQYFGPGTRLTVL.